A single T cell receptor (beta chain) is shown here with its context. Reverse transcription of about 0.5 to 1 ug RNA used random hexamers. One entry per CDR3 protein results from TCRdb running MiXCR on the immunoSEQ multiplex PCR reads. The profile shows just over 150,000 distinct CDR3 sequences, around 95% of them singletons. The CDR3 is made up of 16 amino acids. The ends lost 3 bases at V and 0 bases at J; junction bases unmatched: 6. CDR1 and CDR2 from the germline V gene are SGDLS and YYNGEE. The sample is drawn from a study of CD8 T cells in Susac syndrome. The sequenced sample consisted of CD8+ T cells from PBMCs. This sequence originates from a human donor with multiple sclerosis. The genes are TRBV9 and TRBJ2-4; 7 bases are a match to TRBD2. The CDR3 loop is CASSEGGSPAKNIQYF. In DNA, the CDR3 is TGTGCCAGCAGCGAGGGAGGGTCCCCAGCCAAAAACATTCAGTACTTC.